The clone carrying this TCR beta chain appeared a few times. No antigen is known for it. The V gene's germline CDR1 is DFQATT and CDR2 SNEGSKA (reference sequence). CDR3 size: 13 residues. Trimming took off 8 bases at V and 2 bases at J, with 14 bases between the two ends. TCRdb reprocessed the RT-PCR reads with MiXCR, giving one entry per CDR3 protein. The table shows about 540,000 distinct CDR3 sequences, with less than 25% occurring only once. The data belong to a study of response to subunit inactivated influenza vaccine. Findings of the study overall: It was the authors' suggestion that each seasonal influenza vaccination recruits few new T cells.

Separately, the same data were catalogued under a study of T cells expressing NK-cell markers. That work contributes: Generation of TCR beta cDNA was performed by 5'RACE template switching incorporating UMIs. Sorted T-cell subsets CD3+CD56+NKG2C+, CD3+CD56+NKG2C- and CD3+CD56-NKG2C+ were TCR beta-sequenced. One observes that, in a handful of donors, these clonotypes were also the leading ones within the CD3+CD56-NKG2C+ fraction.

The starting material was CD4+ T cells sorted from PBMCs, obtained 11 to 12 days after vaccination. This TCR was recovered from a man aged 50-60 years who received an inactivated influenza vaccine. V gene TRBV20-1 combines with J gene TRBJ2-3, with a possible D match to TRBD1 (6 bases). CDR3 in DNA: TGCAGTACTTCGACAGGCTTCACAGATACGCAGTATTTT. It translates to CSTSTGFTDTQYF.